This entry describes one T cell receptor (beta chain). Roughly 0.5 to 1 ug RNA was reverse transcribed with random hexamers. It was immunoSEQ multiplex PCR that amplified TCR beta CDR3 across 54 Vbeta and 13 Jbeta. TCRdb reprocessed the immunoSEQ multiplex PCR reads via MiXCR and lists one record per CDR3 protein. This table has 100,000 to 150,000 distinct CDR3 sequences, 75% to 90% appearing once. Sequencing of TCR beta was performed on blood CD8+ and CD4+ T cells. In the multiple sclerosis control group, patients were treatment-naive and had stable or active relapsing-remitting disease. Negative magnetic isolation gave CD8+ and CD4+ cells; FACS enriched CD8+ TEMRA. This sample is drawn from a study of CD8 T cells in Susac syndrome. This receptor was taken from a human donor with multiple sclerosis. Sequenced material: CD8+ T cells from PBMCs.

The chain's CDR3 is CASSIRDRGTEAFF. The CDR3 DNA reads TGTGCCAGTAGTATCCGGGACAGGGGCACTGAAGCTTTCTTT. The chain is built from TRBV19 and TRBJ1-1; the match to TRBD1 covers 10 bases. Germline loops: CDR1 LNHDA, CDR2 SQIVND (reference sequence). This CDR3 is built from 14 residues. Trimming cost V 3 bases and J 4 bases; bases outside gene matches: 2.